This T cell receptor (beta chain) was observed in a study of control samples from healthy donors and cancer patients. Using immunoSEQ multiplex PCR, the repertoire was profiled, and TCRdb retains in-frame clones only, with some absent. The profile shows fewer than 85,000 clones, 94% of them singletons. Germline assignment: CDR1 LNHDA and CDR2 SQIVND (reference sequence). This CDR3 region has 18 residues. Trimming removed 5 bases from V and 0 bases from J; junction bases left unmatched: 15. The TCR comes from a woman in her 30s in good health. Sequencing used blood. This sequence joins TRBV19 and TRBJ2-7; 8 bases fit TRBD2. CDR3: CASSPGGSGAFSSYEQYV. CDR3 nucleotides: TGTGCCAGTAGTCCTGGGGGTAGCGGGGCCTTTAGCTCCTACGAGCAGTACGTC.